The present T cell receptor beta chain was sequenced within a study of shared clonotypes between healthy human individuals. Regarding the study as a whole: Only blood was sampled, and tissue TCR repertoires likely differ from blood ones.

Every subset's genomic DNA went evenly onto several immunoSEQ plates. Generated by immunoSEQ multiplex PCR, the TCRdb table keeps only in-frame clones and is missing some. The table lists about 500,000 clones, 77% of them singletons. Details on this clone: Its antigen remains unknown.

The CDR3 has 13 amino acids. In germline, CDR1 is SQVTM, CDR2 ANQGSEA. Sequenced sample: PBMCs. The TCR comes from a woman aged 40 to 55 in good health. Some clones in this sample may be carry-over from other donors' samples. This chain joins TRBV29-1 and TRBJ2-1; D is unresolved. CDR3 region: CTTQPSHYNEQFF. CDR3 nucleotide sequence: TGCACGACCCAACCATCCCACTACAATGAGCAGTTCTTC.